The 19 T cell receptor beta chains below were found in one sample sequenced in a study of shared clonotypes between healthy human individuals. Clones were read by immunoSEQ multiplex PCR, and TCRdb kept only the in-frame ones, dropping some. Counted here are 850,000 to 1,200,000 clones, around four fifths occurring once; the ten biggest clones make up approximately 1.5%. Input material: memory CD4+ T cells sorted from blood. Subset noted: CD45RA-negative fraction. These receptors were collected from a man between 18 and 35 years old in good health.

The chain links TRBV29-1 to TRBJ2-1; 9 bases fit TRBD2. V lost 5 bases to trimming and J lost 7 bases; unmatched junction nucleotides: 12. Germline CDR1 SQVTM, CDR2 ANQGSEA. This CDR3 spans 15 amino acids. The CDR3 loop reads CSVPRGGGLGNEQFF. The CDR3 coding sequence is TGCAGCGTTCCCCGCGGGGGGGGCCTTGGAAATGAGCAGTTCTTC.

V gene TRBV19 combines with J gene TRBJ1-3; D perhaps matches TRBD1 (5 bases). CDR1 is LNHDA and CDR2 is SQIVND in the germline V gene (reference sequence). Trimming removed 7 bases at V and 0 bases at J, with 10 bases between. The CDR3 extends over 14 amino acids. The CDR3 DNA follows: TGTGCCAGTAAGTCGACAGTCTCTGGAAACACCATATATTTT. Translation gives CASKSTVSGNTIYF.

This chain links TRBV7-3 with TRBJ2-2; either TRBD1 or TRBD2 may fit D (5 bases each). This CDR3 contains 14 residues. Trimming pared 0 bases from V and 6 bases from J, leaving 8 bases between. Per germline, CDR1 SGHTA and CDR2 FQGTGA. CDR3 sequence: CASSLTQGAGELFF. The CDR3 nucleotides read TGTGCCAGCAGCTTAACTCAGGGAGCCGGGGAGCTGTTTTTT.

This clone was seen many times. The J gene is TRBJ1-6, the V gene TRBV2, with D unclear. Germline lookup yields CDR1 SNHLY and CDR2 FYNNEI. V was pared by 3 bases and J by 6 bases, with 15 bases between. There are 16 residues in the CDR3. In nucleotides, the CDR3 is TGTGCCAGCAGTGACGAAGGGCCCAGGAGTAATTCACCCCTCCACTTT. Translated, it gives CASSDEGPRSNSPLHF.

The gene calls are TRBV5-6 and TRBJ1-3; D gene uncertain. The CDR3 contains 15 residues. Trimming cost V 0 bases and J 2 bases, with 9 bases left between them. Germline V gene lookup returns CDR1 SGHDT and CDR2 YYEEEE. The CDR3 DNA sequence: TGTGCCAGCAGCTTGGTCGACGTTCCTGGAAACACCATATATTTT. This gives the protein CASSLVDVPGNTIYF.

The rearrangement joins TRBV9 to TRBJ2-5; D is perhaps TRBD1 or TRBD2 (7 bases each). Germline CDR1 reads SGDLS; CDR2 reads YYNGEE. The V end lost 2 bases, the J end lost 5 bases, and 16 bases lay between the germline ends. The CDR3 has 15 residues. In DNA form, the CDR3 reads TGTGCCAGCAGCGTTTCGACAGGGAGGGAGGAGACCCAGTACTTC. Protein sequence: CASSVSTGREETQYF.

The chain has TRBV27 and TRBJ2-1; 7 nucleotides agree with TRBD2. Trimming took 4 bases from V and 3 from J; bases not matched to a gene: 6. The CDR3 sequence is 15 residues long. The germline CDR1 and CDR2 sequences are MNHEY and SMNVEV (reference sequence). The CDR3 sequence is CASSSPGTIYNEQFF. CDR3 coding DNA: TGTGCCAGCAGTTCGCCCGGGACTATCTACAATGAGCAGTTCTTC.

The chain combines TRBV30 with TRBJ2-1; 13 bases fit TRBD2. CDR1 and CDR2 from the germline V gene are GTSNPN and SVGIG (reference sequence). V dropped 0 bases and J dropped 9; count of bases not matched to a gene: 8. The CDR3 consists of 16 residues. CDR3 sequence (DNA): TGTGCCTGGAGTGTACAAAGGACTAGCGGGAGTAGTGAGCAGTTCTTC. Translation gives CAWSVQRTSGSSEQFF.

This clone was counted a few times. The chain combines TRBV7-2 with TRBJ2-1; D tentatively fits TRBD1 or TRBD2 (5 bases each). Germline values: CDR1 SGHTA, CDR2 FQGNSA. The CDR3 sequence is 15 residues long. The V end lost 1 base, the J end lost 3 bases, and 10 bases lay between the germline ends. The CDR3 reads CASSLVGTDYNEQFF. CDR3 nucleotide sequence: TGTGCCAGCAGCTTAGTGGGGACGGACTACAATGAGCAGTTCTTC.

The chain is built from TRBV7-2 and TRBJ1-2, with D perhaps matching TRBD1 (6 bases). V shed 5 bases and J shed 2 bases, with 15 bases lying between them. CDR3 size: 15 residues. The V gene's germline CDR1 is SGHTA and CDR2 FQGNSA. CDR3 residues: CASSPAAGDNYGYTF. The CDR3 nucleotides read TGTGCCAGCAGCCCGGCGGCAGGGGACAACTATGGCTACACCTTC.

The chain carries TRBV6-5 and TRBJ1-2; 7 bases line up with TRBD1. The CDR3 runs to 14 residues. V gave up 5 bases and J gave up 10 bases; unmatched junction bases: 13. Germline assignment: CDR1 MNHEY and CDR2 SVGAGI. For the CDR3, the DNA is TGTGCCAGCAGTAGAGCCCAAGACAGGGCGGTCTACACCTTC. Its translation: CASSRAQDRAVYTF.

The gene calls are TRBV10-1 and TRBJ1-1, with D possibly matching TRBD1 (6 bases). Trimming cost V 6 bases and J 1 base, with 12 bases left between them. CDR1 is WNHNN and CDR2 is SYGVQD in the germline V gene (reference sequence). CDR3 length: 14 residues. Written as DNA, the CDR3 is TGCGCCAGCAGCCTGGACAGTAAGAACACTGAAGCTTTCTTT. It yields the protein CASSLDSKNTEAFF.

The gene calls are TRBV7-6 and TRBJ2-5, with D maybe TRBD2 (6 bases). With 2 bases removed from V and 2 bases from J, the gap between germline ends came to 9 bases. The CDR3 length is 14 residues. The germline V gene encodes CDR1 SGHVS and CDR2 FNYEAQ. CDR3 sequence: CASSLMAGQETQYF. The CDR3 DNA sequence: TGTGCCAGCAGCTTAATGGCGGGGCAAGAGACCCAGTACTTC.

The J gene is TRBJ1-5, the V gene TRBV6-1; a possible D gene is TRBD1 (5 bases). CDR1 and CDR2 (germline): MNHNS, SASEGT. Trimming stripped 7 bases from V and 7 bases from J, with 14 bases between. This CDR3 contains 13 residues. The DNA of the CDR3 is TGTGCCAGCACCTCAGAGGGGCGGCAGCCCCAGCATTTT. It translates to CASTSEGRQPQHF.

The chain employs TRBV27 and TRBJ2-2; TRBD1 aligns across 9 bases. CDR3 length: 18 residues. Germline loops: CDR1 MNHEY, CDR2 SMNVEV (reference sequence). Trimming at V came to 5 bases and at J to 4 bases, leaving 14 bases not matched to a gene. The CDR3 DNA is TGTGCCAGCAGTCCACAGGGGGCTAATAACTGGGGCACCGGGGAGCTGTTTTTT. Residues: CASSPQGANNWGTGELFF.

Only a few counts were recorded for this clone. The chain employs TRBV6-6 and TRBJ1-1; D is uncertain. Per the germline V gene, CDR1 is MNHNY and CDR2 is SVGAGI (reference sequence). With 6 bases removed from V and 1 base from J, the gap between germline ends came to 12 bases. The CDR3 sequence is 14 residues long. The CDR3 here is CASRSLQKNTEAFF. DNA for the CDR3: TGTGCCAGCAGATCTCTCCAGAAGAACACTGAAGCTTTCTTT.

This clone was counted once. Other nucleotide sequences from this sample produce the same CDR3. The chain carries TRBV10-3 and TRBJ2-7; no definite D call. Germline V gene data show CDR1 as ENHRY and CDR2 as SYGVKD. The CDR3 extends over 13 amino acids. V was trimmed by 2 bases and J by 2 bases, leaving 7 bases between them. DNA of the CDR3: TGTGCCATCAGTGAGGGCGGACCCTACGAGCAGTACTTC. Amino acids: CAISEGGPYEQYF.

The V call is TRBV5-1, the J call TRBJ2-2; D gene ambiguous. Germline-derived CDR1 and CDR2 are SGHRS and YFSETQ. CDR3 size: 13 residues. Trimming left V 1 base short and J 7 bases short, with 8 bases between. Written as DNA, the CDR3 is TGCGCCAGCAGCTTGATGATAGTCGGGGAGCTGTTTTTT. As protein: CASSLMIVGELFF. The full variable domain, in which reference TRBV5-1 and TRBJ2-2 provide the parts outside the CDR3, is KAGVTQTPRYLIKTRGQQVTLSCSPISGHRSVSWYQQTPGQGLQFLFEYFSETQRNKGNFPGRFSGRQFSNSRSEMNVSTLELGDSALYLCASSLMIVGELFFGEGSRLTVL.

V usage is TRBV7-2 and J usage is TRBJ1-5, with 8 nucleotides matching TRBD1. Germline CDR1 reads SGHTA; CDR2 reads FQGNSA. CDR3 length equals 15 residues. V lost 1 base and J lost 8; bases outside the gene matches: 7. The CDR3 spells CASSLEGQGAKPQHF. As DNA, the CDR3 is TGTGCCAGCAGCTTAGAGGGGCAGGGGGCTAAGCCCCAGCATTTT.